This T cell receptor (beta chain) was retrieved from a study of blood T cell repertoires in COVID-19. Across the whole study: Researchers got acute and convalescent COVID-19 samples from the United States, Italy and Spain. The cDNA or gDNA used as material had been derived from T cells, B-cell-depleted T cells, or PBMCs.

Original analysis: Reference gene primer amplification gave estimated nucleated cell counts. Libraries were prepared by immunoSEQ multiplex PCR; TCRdb keeps only in-frame clonotypes and omits some of them. Clone size and V and J calls were adopted from that table, with D and trimming inferred from the DNA. The sample contains around 290,000 clones, 80% to 95% of which appear only once. V dropped 1 base and J dropped 3 bases, with 7 bases sitting between them. CDR1 and CDR2 from the germline V gene are LGHDT and YNNKEL (reference sequence). The CDR3 has 13 amino acids. The sample comprised peripheral blood. This clonotype was obtained from a woman in her twenties or thirties with COVID-19, enrolled during active disease. The chain employs TRBV3-1 (or the pseudogene TRBV3-2) and TRBJ2-7, with D possibly being TRBD2 (5 bases). The CDR3 DNA sequence: TGTGCCAGCAGCCAAGGGGCGGGCTACGAGCAGTACTTC. This gives the protein CASSQGAGYEQYF.